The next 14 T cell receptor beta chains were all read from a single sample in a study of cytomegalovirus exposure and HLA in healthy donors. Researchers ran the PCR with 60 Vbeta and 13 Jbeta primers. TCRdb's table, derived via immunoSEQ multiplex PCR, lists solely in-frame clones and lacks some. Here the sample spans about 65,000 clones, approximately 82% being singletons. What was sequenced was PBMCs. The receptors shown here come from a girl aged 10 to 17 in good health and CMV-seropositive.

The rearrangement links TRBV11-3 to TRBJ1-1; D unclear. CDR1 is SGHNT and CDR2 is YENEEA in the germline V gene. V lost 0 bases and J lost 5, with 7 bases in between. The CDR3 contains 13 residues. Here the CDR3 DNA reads TGTGCCAGCAGCTTAGATATTCAGACTGAAGCTTTCTTT. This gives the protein CASSLDIQTEAFF.

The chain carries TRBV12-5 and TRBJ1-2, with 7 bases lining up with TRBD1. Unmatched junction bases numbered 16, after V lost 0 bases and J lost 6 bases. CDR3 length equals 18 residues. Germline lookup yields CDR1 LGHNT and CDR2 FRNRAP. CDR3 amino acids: CASGLVLKSRQGRNGYTF. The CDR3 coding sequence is TGTGCTAGTGGTTTGGTACTAAAATCGAGACAGGGAAGAAATGGCTACACCTTC.

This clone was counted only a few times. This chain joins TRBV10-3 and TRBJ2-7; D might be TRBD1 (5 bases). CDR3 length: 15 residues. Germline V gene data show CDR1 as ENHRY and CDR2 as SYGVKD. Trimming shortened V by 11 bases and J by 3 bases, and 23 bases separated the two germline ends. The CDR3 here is CAASPGANPIYEQYF. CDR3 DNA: TGTGCCGCCTCCCCTGGGGCTAACCCAATCTACGAGCAGTACTTC.

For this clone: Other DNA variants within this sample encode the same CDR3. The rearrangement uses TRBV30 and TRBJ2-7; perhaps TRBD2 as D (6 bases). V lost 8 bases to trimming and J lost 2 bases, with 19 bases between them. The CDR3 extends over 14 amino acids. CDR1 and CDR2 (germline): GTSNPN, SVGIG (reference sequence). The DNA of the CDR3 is TGTGCCCTCGAGGGTTTGGAGGGAACCTACGAGCAGTACTTC. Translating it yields CALEGLEGTYEQYF. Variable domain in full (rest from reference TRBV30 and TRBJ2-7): SQTIHQWPATLVQPVGSPLSLECTVEGTSNPNLYWYRQAAGRGLQLLFYSVGIGQISSEVPQNLSASRPQDRQFILSSKKLLLSDSGFYLCALEGLEGTYEQYFGPGTRLTVT.

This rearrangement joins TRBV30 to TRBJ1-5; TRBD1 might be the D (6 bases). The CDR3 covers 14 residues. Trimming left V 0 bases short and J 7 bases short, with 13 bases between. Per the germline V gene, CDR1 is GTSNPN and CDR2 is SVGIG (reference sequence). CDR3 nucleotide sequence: TGTGCCTGGAGTGTACAAAATAGGGGGCAGCCCCAGCATTTT. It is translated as CAWSVQNRGQPQHF.

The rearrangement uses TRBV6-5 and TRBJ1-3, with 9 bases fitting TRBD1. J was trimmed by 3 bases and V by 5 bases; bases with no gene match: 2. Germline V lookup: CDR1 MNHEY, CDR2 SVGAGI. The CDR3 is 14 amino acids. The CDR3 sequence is CASSRTGDGNTIYF. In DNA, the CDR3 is TGTGCCAGCAGTCGGACAGGGGATGGAAACACCATATATTTT.

The CDR3 region has the DNA TGTGCCAGCAGTGACAGACAGGGGTGGAGGGAGACCCAGTACTTC. This sequence encodes CASSDRQGWRETQYF. This chain links TRBV6-1 with TRBJ2-5; TRBD1 matches at 8 bases. Germline-derived CDR1 and CDR2 are MNHNS and SASEGT. Unmatched junction bases numbered 8, after V lost 3 bases and J lost 5 bases. The CDR3 has 15 amino acids.

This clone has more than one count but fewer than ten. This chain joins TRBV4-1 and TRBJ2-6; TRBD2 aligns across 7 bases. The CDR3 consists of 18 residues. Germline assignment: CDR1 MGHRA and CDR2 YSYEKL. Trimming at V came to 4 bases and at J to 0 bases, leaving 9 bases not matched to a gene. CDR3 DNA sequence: TGCGCCAGCAGCCCGTCGGGCGGGAGACGCTCTGGGGCCAACGTCCTGACTTTC. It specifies CASSPSGGRRSGANVLTF.

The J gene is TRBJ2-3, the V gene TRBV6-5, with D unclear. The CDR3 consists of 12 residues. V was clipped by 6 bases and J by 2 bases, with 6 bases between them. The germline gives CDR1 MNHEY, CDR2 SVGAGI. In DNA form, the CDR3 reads TGTGCCAGCAGCGGGTACACAGATACGCAGTATTTT. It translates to CASSGYTDTQYF.

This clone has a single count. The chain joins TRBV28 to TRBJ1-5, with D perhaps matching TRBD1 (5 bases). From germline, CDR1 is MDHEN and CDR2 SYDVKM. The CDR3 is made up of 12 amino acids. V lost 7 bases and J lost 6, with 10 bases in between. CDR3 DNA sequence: TGTGCCAGCAAGAGGGGAGGTCAGCCCCAGCATTTT. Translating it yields CASKRGGQPQHF.

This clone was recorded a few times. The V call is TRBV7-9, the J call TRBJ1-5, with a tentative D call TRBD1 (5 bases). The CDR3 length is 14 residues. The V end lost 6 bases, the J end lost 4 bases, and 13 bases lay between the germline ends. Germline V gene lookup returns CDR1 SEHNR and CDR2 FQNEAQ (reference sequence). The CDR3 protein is CASSFKGQNQPQHF. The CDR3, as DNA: TGTGCCAGCAGTTTTAAGGGGCAGAATCAGCCCCAGCATTTT.

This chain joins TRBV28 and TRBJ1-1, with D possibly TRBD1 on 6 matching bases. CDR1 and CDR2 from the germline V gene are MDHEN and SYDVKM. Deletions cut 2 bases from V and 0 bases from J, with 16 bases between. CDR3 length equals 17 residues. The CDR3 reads CASSLADRYHLNTEAFF. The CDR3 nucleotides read TGTGCCAGCAGTTTAGCGGACAGATATCATTTGAACACTGAAGCTTTCTTT.

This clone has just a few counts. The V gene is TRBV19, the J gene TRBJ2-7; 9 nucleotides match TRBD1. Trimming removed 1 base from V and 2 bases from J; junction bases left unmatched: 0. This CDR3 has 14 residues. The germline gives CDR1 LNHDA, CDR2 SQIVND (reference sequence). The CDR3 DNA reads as TGTGCCAGTAGTATAGGACAGGGGGCCTACGAGCAGTACTTC. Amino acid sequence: CASSIGQGAYEQYF. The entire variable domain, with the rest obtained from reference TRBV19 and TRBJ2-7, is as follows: DGGITQSPKYLFRKEGQNVTLSCEQNLNHDAMYWYRQDPGQGLRLIYYSQIVNDFQKGDIAEGYSVSREKKESFPLTVTSAQKNPTAFYLCASSIGQGAYEQYFGPGTRLTVT.

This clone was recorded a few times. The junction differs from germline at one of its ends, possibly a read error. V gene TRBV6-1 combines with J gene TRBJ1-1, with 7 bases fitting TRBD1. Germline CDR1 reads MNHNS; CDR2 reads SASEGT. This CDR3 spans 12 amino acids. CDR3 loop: CAGRQGGTEAFF. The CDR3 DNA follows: TGTGCCGGCAGACAGGGAGGGACTGAAGCTTTCTTT.